The T cell receptor beta chain described here comes from a study of shared clonotypes between healthy human individuals. Findings and limits, study-wide: When compared with the clonotypes that were shared by all four sorted-subset donors, the non-shared clonotypes turned out to have lower generation probabilities.

This CDR3 has 15 amino acids. From germline, CDR1 is MDHEN and CDR2 SYDVKM. Trimming cost V 6 bases and J 0 bases; bases outside gene matches: 4. About this clone: What it recognizes is unknown.

It was CD45RO-negative cells, positively selected for CCR7, that made up naive CD8 cells, with terminally differentiated effector memory CD45RA+ cells excluded. Sequencing was performed with immunoSEQ multiplex PCR; in TCRdb, only in-frame clones are kept and a portion is missing. Among roughly 2.1 million clones listed, about 93% were seen once. Input material: naive CD8+ T cells from PBMCs. The chain carries TRBV28 and TRBJ2-5; 10 nucleotides agree with TRBD2. The sequence came from a man between 18 and 35 years old in good health. Some clones in this sample may be carry-over from other donors' samples. As DNA, the CDR3 is TGTGCCAGCAGGCTAGCGGGAGCGTACCAAGAGACCCAGTACTTC. Its protein product is CASRLAGAYQETQYF. Supplemented by reference TRBV28 and TRBJ2-5, the full variable domain reads DVKVTQSSRYLVKRTGEKVFLECVQDMDHENMFWYRQDPGLGLRLIYFSYDVKMKEKGDIPEGYSVSREKKERFSLILESASTNQTSMYLCASRLAGAYQETQYFGPGTRLLVL.